Listed here are 31 T cell receptor beta chains from one sample, sequenced in a study of shared clonotypes between healthy human individuals. Naive CD8 cells lacked CD45RO and underwent positive selection for CCR7, leaving out terminally differentiated effector memory CD45RA+ cells. The assay was immunoSEQ multiplex PCR, and TCRdb's table has in-frame clones only and misses some. The sample yields 450,000 to 700,000 clones, around 95% seen once. The sequencing sample was made of naive CD8+ T cells sorted from blood. The source is a woman aged 25 to 39 in good health.

J is TRBJ1-1 and V is TRBV28; D gene unclear. CDR1 MDHEN and CDR2 SYDVKM come from the germline V gene. Trimming pared 7 bases from V and 4 bases from J, leaving 10 bases between. The CDR3 contains 12 residues. This chain's CDR3 is CASTLGSTEAFF. In nucleotides, the CDR3 is TGTGCCAGCACTCTCGGGAGCACTGAAGCTTTCTTT.

The J gene is TRBJ1-4, the V gene TRBV4-2; D is perhaps TRBD1 (5 bases). Germline V gene sequence: CDR1 LGHNA, CDR2 YNFKEQ. The ends were cut back, 4 bases at V and 4 bases at J, with 16 bases in the middle. The CDR3 covers 16 residues. The CDR3, as DNA: TGTGCCAGCAGCCCGGAGGCAGGGTTGGTTAATGAAAAACTGTTTTTT. Encoded protein: CASSPEAGLVNEKLFF.

CDR3: CASKGIYEQYF. The CDR3 nucleotides read TGTGCCAGCAAGGGGATATACGAGCAGTACTTC. The gene calls are TRBV28 and TRBJ2-7, with D possibly matching TRBD1 (5 bases). In germline, CDR1 is MDHEN, CDR2 SYDVKM. The V gene lost 7 bases and the J gene lost 4 bases, with 8 bases spanning the gap. The CDR3 extends over 11 amino acids.

This clone was recorded once. Within the sample, other DNA sequences also encode this same CDR3. J is TRBJ2-1 and V is TRBV5-6; D not certain. The germline V gene has CDR1 SGHDT and CDR2 YYEEEE. CDR3 size: 13 residues. Trimming left V 0 bases short and J 4 bases short, with 5 bases between. The CDR3 DNA reads as TGTGCCAGCAGCTTGGAACTTTACAATGAGCAGTTCTTC. It is translated as CASSLELYNEQFF.

This rearrangement joins TRBV11-2 to TRBJ2-7; 8 bases fit TRBD1. Germline CDR1 SGHAT, CDR2 FQNNGV. CDR3 size: 13 residues. The J segment lost 7 bases and the V segment lost 7 bases, leaving 9 bases of the junction unmatched. In DNA form, the CDR3 reads TGTGCCAGCACTTTACTTACAGGGGGGGAGCAGTACTTC. Amino acids: CASTLLTGGEQYF.

This chain connects TRBV19 to TRBJ2-7, with D maybe TRBD1 (5 bases). The germline CDR1 and CDR2 sequences are LNHDA and SQIVND (reference sequence). The CDR3 is 14 residues long. V lost 3 bases, J lost 2 bases, and 11 bases lay in between. The CDR3 protein is CASSMGQFPYEQYF. CDR3 in DNA: TGTGCCAGTAGTATGGGGCAGTTTCCCTACGAGCAGTACTTC.

This clone appeared a single time. This chain uses TRBV29-1 with TRBJ1-2; D is possibly TRBD1 (5 bases). Germline V lookup: CDR1 SQVTM, CDR2 ANQGSEA. The CDR3 length is 16 residues. V was pared by 0 bases and J by 4 bases, with 18 bases between. CDR3 coding DNA: TGCAGCGTTGAAGATCTTCAGGTCAGGGTGGGCTATGGCTACACCTTC. Encoded protein: CSVEDLQVRVGYGYTF.

V gene TRBV27 combines with J gene TRBJ2-7; 10 bases match TRBD1. V trimming: 5 bases; J trimming: 3 bases; junction bases outside the gene matches: 4. CDR3 length equals 14 residues. Per germline, CDR1 MNHEY and CDR2 SMNVEV (reference sequence). CDR3 in DNA: TGTGCCAGCAGTCACCGGGACAGGGGCTACGAGCAGTACTTC. It specifies CASSHRDRGYEQYF.

The chain links TRBV18 to TRBJ2-7; 8 nucleotides agree with TRBD2. The junction had 14 bases not matched to a gene; V was cut back by 0 bases and J by 4 bases. The CDR3 sequence is 18 residues long. CDR1 and CDR2 from the germline V gene are KGHSH and LQKENI. CDR3 in DNA: TGTGCCAGCTCACCACCGAGGGTCGGAGCGGGAGAGGTGTACGAGCAGTACTTC. Its protein product is CASSPPRVGAGEVYEQYF.

This chain joins TRBV6-5 and TRBJ1-1, with D perhaps matching TRBD1 (6 bases). Germline-derived CDR1 and CDR2 are MNHEY and SVGAGI. Trimming shortened V by 7 bases and J by 8 bases, and 20 bases separated the two germline ends. The CDR3 sequence is 14 residues long. The CDR3 sequence is CASTTRVGGSEAFF. The DNA of the CDR3 is TGTGCCAGCACCACCCGAGTTGGGGGCTCCGAAGCTTTCTTT.

The DNA of the CDR3 is TGTGCCAGCAGCAGCAATCAGCCCCAGCATTTT. It specifies CASSSNQPQHF. The rearrangement links TRBV27 to TRBJ1-5; D is ambiguous. The CDR3 runs 11 residues. V was clipped by 6 bases and J by 1 base, with 1 base between them. Germline V gene data show CDR1 as MNHEY and CDR2 as SMNVEV (reference sequence).

This rearrangement joins TRBV27 to TRBJ2-6; no firm D call. Germline CDR1 MNHEY, CDR2 SMNVEV (reference sequence). The CDR3 covers 16 residues. Deletions cut 5 bases from V and 3 bases from J, with 14 bases between. CDR3 protein: CASSLILAVGANVLTF. In DNA, the CDR3 is TGTGCCAGCAGTCTTATCCTGGCAGTTGGGGCCAACGTCCTGACTTTC.

This rearrangement joins TRBV5-3 to TRBJ2-4; weak D call: TRBD2 (7 bases). TRBV5-3 is flagged as an ORF with uncertain function. The ends were cut back, 6 bases at V and 0 bases at J, with 22 bases in the middle. The CDR3 totals 18 residues. The CDR3 sequence: CARKGGAEQGVAKNIQYF. The DNA of the CDR3 is TGTGCCAGAAAGGGAGGGGCGGAACAGGGAGTAGCCAAAAACATTCAGTACTTC.

V and J are TRBV6-5 and TRBJ1-2; 8 nucleotides match TRBD1. V was pared by 0 bases and J by 7 bases, with 4 bases of the junction left unmatched. The CDR3 runs to 14 residues. Germline loops: CDR1 MNHEY, CDR2 SVGAGI. The CDR3 DNA follows: TGTGCCAGCAGTTACTCGGGACAGGACTCTGGCTACACCTTC. Translated, it gives CASSYSGQDSGYTF.

The chain couples TRBV28 to TRBJ2-7; 14 bases match TRBD2. Germline V gene data show CDR1 as MDHEN and CDR2 as SYDVKM. With 4 bases clipped from V and 3 bases from J, the junction kept 17 bases outside the gene matches. This CDR3 has 20 amino acids. The CDR3 region has the DNA TGTGCCAGCAGTTACCCAACACCGGGACTAGCGGGAGTTACCCACTACGAGCAGTACTTC. This codes for CASSYPTPGLAGVTHYEQYF. The whole variable domain, remainder taken from reference TRBV28 and TRBJ2-7, is DVKVTQSSRYLVKRTGEKVFLECVQDMDHENMFWYRQDPGLGLRLIYFSYDVKMKEKGDIPEGYSVSREKKERFSLILESASTNQTSMYLCASSYPTPGLAGVTHYEQYFGPGTRLTVT.

The CDR3 bases are TGCGCCAGCAGTCCCAGTTTTGGGGGAGGTCAAGAGACCCAGTACTTC. Residues: CASSPSFGGGQETQYF. The V call is TRBV10-2, the J call TRBJ2-5; tentatively, D is TRBD2 (6 bases). CDR3 length: 16 residues. Trimming shortened V by 5 bases and J by 2 bases, and 18 bases separated the two germline ends. Germline lookup yields CDR1 WSHSY and CDR2 SAAADI.

This chain links TRBV27 with TRBJ2-7, with D perhaps TRBD1 (5 bases). Germline assignment: CDR1 MNHEY and CDR2 SMNVEV (reference sequence). The CDR3 covers 14 residues. With 2 bases removed from V and 5 bases from J, the gap between germline ends came to 13 bases. The CDR3 spells CASSLMGQVHEQYF. CDR3 nucleotide sequence: TGTGCCAGCAGTTTAATGGGGCAGGTACACGAGCAGTACTTC.

This clone was recorded once. V and J are TRBV5-1 and TRBJ2-3; D unclear. Germline V gene lookup returns CDR1 SGHRS and CDR2 YFSETQ. The CDR3 totals 19 residues. The germline V and J ends were trimmed by 1 base and 0 bases, with 21 bases remaining between them. Here the CDR3 reads CASSLYSSDLDASTDTQYF. The CDR3 region has the DNA TGCGCCAGCAGCTTGTATTCGTCGGATCTTGACGCTAGCACAGATACGCAGTATTTT.

Regarding this clone: The junction departs from the called germline gene at one end, perhaps through a read error. The V gene is TRBV7-2, the J gene TRBJ2-3, with a weak D call TRBD2 (7 bases). The CDR3 consists of 13 residues. The V gene's germline CDR1 is SGHTA and CDR2 FQGNSA. The CDR3 coding sequence is TGTGCCGGCAGCCCGTGGGGGGGCGATACGCAGTATTTT. Residues: CAGSPWGGDTQYF. Full variable domain (remainder filled in from reference TRBV7-2 and TRBJ2-3): GAGVSQSPSNKVTEKGKDVELRCDPISGHTALYWYRQSLGQGLEFLIYFQGNSAPDKSGLPSDRFSAERTGGSVSTLTIQRTQQEDSAVYLCAGSPWGGDTQYFGPGTRLTVL.

V usage is TRBV7-6 and J usage is TRBJ2-2; D is uncertain. Germline V lookup: CDR1 SGHVS, CDR2 FNYEAQ. Trimming stripped 3 bases from V and 5 bases from J, with 4 bases between. The CDR3 covers 12 residues. In DNA form, the CDR3 reads TGTGCCAGCAGCTTTAAAACCGGGGAGCTGTTTTTT. Residues: CASSFKTGELFF.

V is TRBV13 and J is TRBJ1-2, with D possibly TRBD1 on 5 matching bases. The CDR3 has 15 amino acids. Trimming left V 5 bases short and J 8 bases short, with 21 bases between. The germline V gene encodes CDR1 PRHDT and CDR2 FYEKMQ (reference sequence). The CDR3 reads CASSLWAYLEGGYTF. For the CDR3, the DNA is TGTGCCAGCAGCCTCTGGGCCTACTTAGAGGGGGGCTACACCTTC.

The chain has TRBV27 and TRBJ2-7; perhaps TRBD1 as D (6 bases). From germline, CDR1 is MNHEY and CDR2 SMNVEV (reference sequence). The CDR3 has 15 amino acids. Trimming pared 3 bases from V and 2 bases from J, leaving 14 bases between. CDR3 sequence reads: CASSLGTPNPYEQYF. In nucleotides, the CDR3 is TGTGCCAGCAGTTTGGGGACACCGAACCCCTACGAGCAGTACTTC.

The rearrangement uses TRBV4-2 and TRBJ2-1; TRBD2 is a possible D gene (5 bases). The CDR3 contains 15 residues. Germline V CDR1 and CDR2: LGHNA, YNFKEQ. Trimming left V 8 bases short and J 0 bases short, with 14 bases between. CDR3 loop: CASPAAESSYNEQFF. CDR3 DNA: TGTGCCAGCCCCGCAGCGGAGAGCTCCTACAATGAGCAGTTCTTC.

Worth noting for this clone: Other DNA variants within this sample encode the same CDR3. V usage is TRBV27 and J usage is TRBJ2-2; D gene unclear. The CDR3 is 12 residues long. Per germline, CDR1 MNHEY and CDR2 SMNVEV (reference sequence). V gave up 3 bases and J gave up 5 bases, with 4 bases separating them. The chain's CDR3 is CASSLGTGELFF. The CDR3 bases are TGTGCCAGCAGTTTGGGAACCGGGGAGCTGTTTTTT.

The chain uses TRBV10-2 and TRBJ2-7; tentatively, D is TRBD2 (5 bases). V was clipped by 8 bases and J by 1 base, with 9 bases between them. The germline V gene encodes CDR1 WSHSY and CDR2 SAAADI. This CDR3 has 12 residues. The CDR3 loop is CASQADSYEQYF. CDR3 in DNA: TGCGCCAGCCAAGCGGATTCCTACGAGCAGTACTTC.

The rearrangement links TRBV9 to TRBJ1-1; the D is unclear. Germline CDR1 is SGDLS and CDR2 is YYNGEE. Between the trimmed V and J ends, which lost 0 bases and 5 bases, there was a span of 11 bases. The CDR3 is 14 residues long. CDR3 loop: CASSVEVLGTEAFF. The CDR3 DNA reads as TGTGCCAGCAGCGTAGAGGTACTGGGGACTGAAGCTTTCTTT.

This clone was seen only a few times. V usage is TRBV7-9 and J usage is TRBJ2-7, with a weak D call TRBD1 (6 bases). The CDR3 covers 13 residues. The germline V gene encodes CDR1 SEHNR and CDR2 FQNEAQ (reference sequence). The V end was cut by 5 bases, the J end by 7 bases, with 15 bases between. The CDR3 DNA is TGTGCCAGCAGCACCACAGGGCTGGGTGAGCAGTACTTC. Its translation: CASSTTGLGEQYF.

The chain has TRBV6-5 and TRBJ2-1; D call uncertain. Germline-derived CDR1 and CDR2 are MNHEY and SVGAGI. The V and J ends lost 4 bases and 0 bases respectively, with 7 bases between them. The CDR3 extends over 14 amino acids. The CDR3 is CASSSPSSYNEQFF. In nucleotides, the CDR3 is TGTGCCAGCAGTTCCCCCAGCTCCTACAATGAGCAGTTCTTC.

V usage is TRBV28 and J usage is TRBJ2-2; 7 bases agree with TRBD1. The CDR3 spans 14 residues. Germline V CDR1 and CDR2: MDHEN, SYDVKM. V was pared by 8 bases and J by 1 base, with 4 bases of the junction left unmatched. This CDR3 reads CASLRDRNTGELFF. CDR3 DNA sequence: TGTGCCAGCCTCCGGGACAGGAACACCGGGGAGCTGTTTTTT.

V gene TRBV27 combines with J gene TRBJ2-3; no clear D gene. CDR1 and CDR2 (germline): MNHEY, SMNVEV (reference sequence). Trimming pared 3 bases from V and 3 bases from J, leaving 10 bases between. The length of the CDR3 is 14 residues. As DNA, the CDR3 is TGTGCCAGCAGTTTTGAGCACGCGACAGATACGCAGTATTTT. Translating it yields CASSFEHATDTQYF.

Concerning this clone itself: A read error may produce the germline difference seen at one junction end. J is TRBJ2-5 and V is TRBV29-1; D might be TRBD2 (6 bases). Germline V lookup: CDR1 SQVTM, CDR2 ANQGSEA. This CDR3 is built from 13 residues. The CDR3 DNA sequence: TGCAGCGTCGAAGCGGGCCTACAAGAGACCCAGTACTTC. Residues: CSVEAGLQETQYF.